This T cell receptor beta chain was obtained from a study of cytomegalovirus exposure and HLA in healthy donors. Study-wide results and limits: The authors assumed roughly uniform sequencing depth across donors for presence/absence analyses.

Both 60 Vbeta primers and 13 Jbeta primers went into the PCR. Sequenced by immunoSEQ multiplex PCR; TCRdb stores in-frame clones only, minus some. The data contain under 150,000 clones, 82% of them singletons. Trimming left V 11 bases short and J 4 bases short, with 11 bases between. This CDR3 is built from 11 residues. The germline V gene has CDR1 LNHDA and CDR2 SQIVND (reference sequence). In regard to this clone: Its target is unknown.

Sequencing was done on a sample of PBMCs. This rearrangement joins TRBV19 to TRBJ1-1; no reliable D call. The sequence was obtained from a male donor in good health and CMV-seronegative. The CDR3 DNA follows: TGTGCCGGTCGGGTGGGCACTGAAGCTTTCTTT. This sequence encodes CAGRVGTEAFF.